This TCR beta chain emerged from a study of spatial heterogeneity in lung cancer. The time point was: blood at routine non-recurrence follow-up after resection. This clonotype was found many times. Its antigen is as yet unknown. Each CDR3 protein is one row after TCRdb ran MiXCR on the 5' RACE reads. The repertoire has about 19,000 distinct CDR3 sequences, about a tenth of them found once; the top ten carry just over 35%. CDR1 and CDR2 (germline): MNHEY, SMNVEV (reference sequence). V lost 3 bases and J lost 6, with 9 bases in between. This CDR3 has 13 amino acids. Study findings and constraints: In blood, ubiquitous expanded tumor TCRs appeared more at resection than follow-up.

The sequence derives from a female donor with early-stage non-small cell lung cancer. The rearrangement uses TRBV27 and TRBJ2-1, with D possibly being TRBD1 (5 bases). Here the sequenced sample was PBMCs, taken at follow-up. The CDR3 nucleotides read TGTGCCAGCAGTTTCATAGGGGCCAATGAGCAGTTCTTC. Translation gives CASSFIGANEQFF.